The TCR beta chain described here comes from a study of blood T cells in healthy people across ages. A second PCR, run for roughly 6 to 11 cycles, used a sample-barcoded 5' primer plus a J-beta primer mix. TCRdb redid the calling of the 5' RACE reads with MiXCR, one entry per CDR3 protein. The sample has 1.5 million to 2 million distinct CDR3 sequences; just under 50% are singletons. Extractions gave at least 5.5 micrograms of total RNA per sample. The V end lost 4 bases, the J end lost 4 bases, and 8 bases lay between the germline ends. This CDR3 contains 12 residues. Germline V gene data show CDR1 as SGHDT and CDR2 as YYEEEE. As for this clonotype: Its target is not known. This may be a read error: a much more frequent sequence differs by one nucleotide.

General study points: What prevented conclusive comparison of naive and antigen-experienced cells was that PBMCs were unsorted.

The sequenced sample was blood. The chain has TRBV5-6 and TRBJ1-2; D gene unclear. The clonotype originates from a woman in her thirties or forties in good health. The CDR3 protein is CASSVEVYGYTF. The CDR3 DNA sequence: TGTGCCAGCAGCGTAGAGGTCTATGGCTACACCTTC.